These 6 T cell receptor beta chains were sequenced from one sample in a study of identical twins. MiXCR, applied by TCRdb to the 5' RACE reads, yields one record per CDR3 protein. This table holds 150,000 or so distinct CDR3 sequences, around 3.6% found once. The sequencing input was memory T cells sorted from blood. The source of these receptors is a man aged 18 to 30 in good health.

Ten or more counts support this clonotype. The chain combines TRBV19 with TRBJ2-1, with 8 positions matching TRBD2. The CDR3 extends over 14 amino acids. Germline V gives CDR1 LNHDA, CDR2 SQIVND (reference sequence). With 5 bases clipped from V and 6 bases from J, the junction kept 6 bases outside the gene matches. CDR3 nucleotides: TGTGCCAGTAGTCCGGGACTAGTGATCAATGAGCAGTTCTTC. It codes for CASSPGLVINEQFF.

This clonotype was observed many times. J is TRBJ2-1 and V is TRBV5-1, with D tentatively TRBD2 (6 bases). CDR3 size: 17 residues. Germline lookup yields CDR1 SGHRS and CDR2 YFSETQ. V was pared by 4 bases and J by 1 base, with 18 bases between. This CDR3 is CASSPGFLGGSYNEQFF. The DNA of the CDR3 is TGCGCCAGCAGCCCGGGATTTCTTGGGGGGTCCTACAATGAGCAGTTCTTC.

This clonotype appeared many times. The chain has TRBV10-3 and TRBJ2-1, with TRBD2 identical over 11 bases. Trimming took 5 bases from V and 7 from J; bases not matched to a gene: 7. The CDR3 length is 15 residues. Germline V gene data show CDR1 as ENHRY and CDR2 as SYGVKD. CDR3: CAISHSGRVVNEQFF. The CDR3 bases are TGTGCCATCAGTCATAGCGGGAGGGTTGTAAATGAGCAGTTCTTC.

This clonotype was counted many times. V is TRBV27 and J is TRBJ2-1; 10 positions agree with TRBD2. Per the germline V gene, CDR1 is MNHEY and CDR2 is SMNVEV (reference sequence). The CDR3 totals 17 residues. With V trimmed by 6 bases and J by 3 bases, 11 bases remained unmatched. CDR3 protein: CASRGPQREGVYNEQFF. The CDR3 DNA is TGTGCCAGCAGGGGCCCCCAGCGGGAGGGGGTCTACAATGAGCAGTTCTTC.

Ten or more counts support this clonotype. The CDR3 region is CASSVPGNEQFF. The CDR3 coding sequence is TGTGCCAGCAGCGTCCCCGGCAATGAGCAGTTCTTC. The J gene is TRBJ2-1, the V gene TRBV7-3; D is unclear. V lost 5 bases, J lost 6 bases, and 8 bases lay in between. Germline loops: CDR1 SGHTA, CDR2 FQGTGA. The CDR3 has 12 amino acids.

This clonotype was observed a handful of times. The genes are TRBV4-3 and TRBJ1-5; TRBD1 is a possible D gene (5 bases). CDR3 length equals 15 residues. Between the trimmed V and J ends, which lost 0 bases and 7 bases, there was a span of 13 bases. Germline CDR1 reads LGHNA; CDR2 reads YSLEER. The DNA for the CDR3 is TGCGCCAGCAGCCAAGATAGTGGAGGGGACCAGCCCCAGCATTTT. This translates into CASSQDSGGDQPQHF.